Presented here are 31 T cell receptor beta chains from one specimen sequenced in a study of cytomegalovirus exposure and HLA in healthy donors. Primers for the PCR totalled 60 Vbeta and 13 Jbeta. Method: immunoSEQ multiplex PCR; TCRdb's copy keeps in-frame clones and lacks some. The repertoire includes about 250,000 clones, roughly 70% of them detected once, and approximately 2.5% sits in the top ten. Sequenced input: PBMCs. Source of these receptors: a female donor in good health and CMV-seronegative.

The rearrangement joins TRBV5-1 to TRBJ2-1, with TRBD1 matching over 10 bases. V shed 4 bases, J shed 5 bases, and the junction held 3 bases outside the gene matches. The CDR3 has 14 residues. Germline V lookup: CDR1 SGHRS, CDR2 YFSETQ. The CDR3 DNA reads TGCGCCAGCAGCCTGGACAGGGGGAACAATGAGCAGTTCTTC. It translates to CASSLDRGNNEQFF.

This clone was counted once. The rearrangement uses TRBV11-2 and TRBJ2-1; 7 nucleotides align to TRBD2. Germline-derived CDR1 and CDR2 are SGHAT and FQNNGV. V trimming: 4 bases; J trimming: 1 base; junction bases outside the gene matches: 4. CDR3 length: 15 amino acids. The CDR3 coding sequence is TGTGCCAGCAGCTCAGTGCGGGGGTCCTACAATGAGCAGTTCTTC. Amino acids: CASSSVRGSYNEQFF. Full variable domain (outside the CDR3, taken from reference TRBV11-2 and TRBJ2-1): EAGVAQSPRYKIIEKRQSVAFWCNPISGHATLYWYQQILGQGPKLLIQFQNNGVVDDSQLPKDRFSAERLKGVDSTLKIQPAKLEDSAVYLCASSSVRGSYNEQFFGPGTRLTVL.

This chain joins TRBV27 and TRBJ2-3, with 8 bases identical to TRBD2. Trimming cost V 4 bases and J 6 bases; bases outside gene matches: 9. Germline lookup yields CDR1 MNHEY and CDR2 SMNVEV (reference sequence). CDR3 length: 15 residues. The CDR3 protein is CASSSIAGKVDTQYF. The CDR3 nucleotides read TGTGCCAGCAGTTCAATAGCGGGGAAGGTCGATACGCAGTATTTT.

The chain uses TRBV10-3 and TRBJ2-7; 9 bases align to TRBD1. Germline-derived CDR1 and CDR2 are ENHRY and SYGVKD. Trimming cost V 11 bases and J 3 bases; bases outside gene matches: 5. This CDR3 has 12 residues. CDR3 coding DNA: TGTGCCGGGGGGACAGGGATCTACGAGCAGTACTTC. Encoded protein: CAGGTGIYEQYF.

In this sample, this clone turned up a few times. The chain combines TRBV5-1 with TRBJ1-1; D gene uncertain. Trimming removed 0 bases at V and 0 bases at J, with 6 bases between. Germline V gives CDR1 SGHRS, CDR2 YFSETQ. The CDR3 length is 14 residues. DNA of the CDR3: TGCGCCAGCAGCTTGGGACATTTGAACACTGAAGCTTTCTTT. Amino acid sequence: CASSLGHLNTEAFF.

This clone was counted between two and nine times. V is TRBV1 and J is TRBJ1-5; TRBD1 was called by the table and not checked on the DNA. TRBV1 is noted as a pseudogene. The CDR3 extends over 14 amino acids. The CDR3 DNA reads TGCACCAGCAGCCCAGCAGGGGGAAATCAGCCCCAGCATTTT. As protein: CTSSPAGGNQPQHF.

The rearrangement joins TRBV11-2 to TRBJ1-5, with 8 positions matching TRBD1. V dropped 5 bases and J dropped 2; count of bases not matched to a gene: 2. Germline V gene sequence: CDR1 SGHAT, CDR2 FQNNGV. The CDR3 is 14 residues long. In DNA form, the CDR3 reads TGTGCCAGCAGCGTGACAGGGGGCAATCAGCCCCAGCATTTT. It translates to CASSVTGGNQPQHF.

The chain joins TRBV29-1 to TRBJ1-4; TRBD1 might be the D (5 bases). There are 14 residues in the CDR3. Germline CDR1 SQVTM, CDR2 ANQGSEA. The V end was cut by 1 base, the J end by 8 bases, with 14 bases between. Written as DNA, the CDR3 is TGCAGCGTTGAAGGGCAGGGTACTGTAGAAAAACTGTTTTTT. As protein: CSVEGQGTVEKLFF.

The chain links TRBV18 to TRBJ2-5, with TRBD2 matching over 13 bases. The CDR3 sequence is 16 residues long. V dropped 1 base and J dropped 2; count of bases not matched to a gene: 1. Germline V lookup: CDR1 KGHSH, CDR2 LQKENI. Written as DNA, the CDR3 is TGTGCCAGCTCACCACAACTAGCGGGAGGGCAAGAGACCCAGTACTTC. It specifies CASSPQLAGGQETQYF.

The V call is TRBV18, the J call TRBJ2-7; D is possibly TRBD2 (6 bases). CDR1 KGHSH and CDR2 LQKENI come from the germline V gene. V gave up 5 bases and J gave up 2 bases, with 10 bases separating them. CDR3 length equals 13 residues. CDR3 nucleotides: TGTGCCAGCTCAGGGGGGACGGCCTACGAGCAGTACTTC. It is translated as CASSGGTAYEQYF.

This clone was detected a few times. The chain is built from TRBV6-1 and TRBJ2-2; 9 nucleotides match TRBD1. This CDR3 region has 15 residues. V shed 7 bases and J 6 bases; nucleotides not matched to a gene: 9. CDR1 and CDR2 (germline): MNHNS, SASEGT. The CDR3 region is CASNRWDRAAGELFF. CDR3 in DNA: TGTGCCAGCAACAGATGGGACAGGGCTGCCGGGGAGCTGTTTTTT.

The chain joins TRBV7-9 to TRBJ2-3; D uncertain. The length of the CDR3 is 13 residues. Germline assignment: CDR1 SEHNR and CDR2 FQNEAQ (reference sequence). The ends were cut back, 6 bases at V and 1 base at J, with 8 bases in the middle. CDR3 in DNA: TGTGCCAGCAGATCCCGGGGCACAGATACGCAGTATTTT. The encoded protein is CASRSRGTDTQYF.

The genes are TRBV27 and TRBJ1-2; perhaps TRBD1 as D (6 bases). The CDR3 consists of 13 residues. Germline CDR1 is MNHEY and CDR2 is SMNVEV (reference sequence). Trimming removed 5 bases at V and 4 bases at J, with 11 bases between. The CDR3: CASSPTGSYGYTF. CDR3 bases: TGTGCCAGCAGTCCAACAGGGAGCTATGGCTACACCTTC.

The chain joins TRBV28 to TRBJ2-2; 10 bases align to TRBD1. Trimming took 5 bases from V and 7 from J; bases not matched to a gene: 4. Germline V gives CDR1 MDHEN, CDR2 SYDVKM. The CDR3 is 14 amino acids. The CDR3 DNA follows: TGTGCCAGCAGTAGACAGGGGGCGCGCGGGGAGCTGTTTTTT. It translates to CASSRQGARGELFF. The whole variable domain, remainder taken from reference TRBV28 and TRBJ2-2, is DVKVTQSSRYLVKRTGEKVFLECVQDMDHENMFWYRQDPGLGLRLIYFSYDVKMKEKGDIPEGYSVSREKKERFSLILESASTNQTSMYLCASSRQGARGELFFGEGSRLTVL.

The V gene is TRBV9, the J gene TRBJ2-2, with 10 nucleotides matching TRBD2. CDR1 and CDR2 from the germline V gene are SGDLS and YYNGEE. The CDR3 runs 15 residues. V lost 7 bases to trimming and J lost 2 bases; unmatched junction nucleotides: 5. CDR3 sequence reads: CASERTSGNTGELFF. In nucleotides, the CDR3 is TGTGCCAGCGAAAGGACTAGCGGAAACACCGGGGAGCTGTTTTTT.

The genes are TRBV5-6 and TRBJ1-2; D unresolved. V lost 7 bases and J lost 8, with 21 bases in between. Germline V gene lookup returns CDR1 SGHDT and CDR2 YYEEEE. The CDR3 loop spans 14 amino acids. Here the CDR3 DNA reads TGTGCCAGCTTAAGTCCCAGGTGGCTGGGCGGCTACACCTTC. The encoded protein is CASLSPRWLGGYTF.

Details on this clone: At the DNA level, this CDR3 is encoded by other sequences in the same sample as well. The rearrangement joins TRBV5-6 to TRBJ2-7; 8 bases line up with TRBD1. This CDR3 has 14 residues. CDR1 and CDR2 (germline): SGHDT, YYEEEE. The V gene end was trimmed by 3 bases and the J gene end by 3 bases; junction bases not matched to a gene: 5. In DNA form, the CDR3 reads TGTGCCAGCAGCTCCGGGACAGGTAACTACGAGCAGTACTTC. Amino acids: CASSSGTGNYEQYF. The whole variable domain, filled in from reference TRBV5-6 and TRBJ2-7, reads DAGVTQSPTHLIKTRGQQVTLRCSPKSGHDTVSWYQQALGQGPQFIFQYYEEEERQRGNFPDRFSGHQFPNYSSELNVNALLLGDSALYLCASSSGTGNYEQYFGPGTRLTVT.

The CDR3 nucleotides read TGTGCCAGCAGCTCTGCCGGGACAGGGGGCGGGGTAGATACGCAGTATTTT. Protein: CASSSAGTGGGVDTQYF. This chain uses TRBV7-2 with TRBJ2-3, with 12 bases fitting TRBD1. Trimming cost V 4 bases and J 5 bases; bases outside gene matches: 10. This CDR3 is built from 17 residues. Germline V gene lookup returns CDR1 SGHTA and CDR2 FQGNSA.

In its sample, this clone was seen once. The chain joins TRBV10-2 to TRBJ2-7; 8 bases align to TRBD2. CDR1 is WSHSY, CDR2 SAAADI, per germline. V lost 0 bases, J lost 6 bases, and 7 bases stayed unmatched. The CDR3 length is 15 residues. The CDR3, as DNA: TGCGCCAGCAGTGAGTCAAGACTAGCGCGGGGCGAGCAGTACTTC. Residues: CASSESRLARGEQYF.

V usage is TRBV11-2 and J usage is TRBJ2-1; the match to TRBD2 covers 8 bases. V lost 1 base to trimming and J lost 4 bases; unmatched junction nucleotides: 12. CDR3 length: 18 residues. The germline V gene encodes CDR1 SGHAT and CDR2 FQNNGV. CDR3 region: CASSLVAPLAANYNEQFF. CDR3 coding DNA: TGTGCCAGCAGCTTAGTAGCCCCACTAGCGGCTAATTACAATGAGCAGTTCTTC.

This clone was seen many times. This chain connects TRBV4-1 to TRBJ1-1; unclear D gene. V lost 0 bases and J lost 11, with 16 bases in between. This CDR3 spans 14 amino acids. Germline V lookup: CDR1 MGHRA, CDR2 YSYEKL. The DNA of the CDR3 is TGCGCCAGCAGCCAAGAGACGGCCTGGAGGACGGCTTTCTTT. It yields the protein CASSQETAWRTAFF.

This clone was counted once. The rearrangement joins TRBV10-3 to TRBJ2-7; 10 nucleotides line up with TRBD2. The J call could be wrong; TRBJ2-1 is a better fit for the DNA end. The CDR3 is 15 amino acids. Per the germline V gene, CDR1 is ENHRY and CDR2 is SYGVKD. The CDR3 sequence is CATTLLAGDYNEQFF. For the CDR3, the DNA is TGTGCCACGACTCTTCTAGCGGGAGATTACAATGAGCAGTTCTTC.

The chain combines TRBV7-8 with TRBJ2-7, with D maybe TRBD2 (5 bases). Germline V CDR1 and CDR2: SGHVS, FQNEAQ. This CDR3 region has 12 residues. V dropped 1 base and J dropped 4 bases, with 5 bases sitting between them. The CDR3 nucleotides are TGTGCCAGCAGCTTAGAGCGGTACGAGCAGTACTTC. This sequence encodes CASSLERYEQYF.

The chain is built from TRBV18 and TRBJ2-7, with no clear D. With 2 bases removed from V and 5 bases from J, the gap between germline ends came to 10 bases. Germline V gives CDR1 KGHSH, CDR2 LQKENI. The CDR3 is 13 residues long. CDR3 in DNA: TGTGCCAGCTCACCAGTTACTCAGGACGAGCAGTACTTC. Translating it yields CASSPVTQDEQYF.

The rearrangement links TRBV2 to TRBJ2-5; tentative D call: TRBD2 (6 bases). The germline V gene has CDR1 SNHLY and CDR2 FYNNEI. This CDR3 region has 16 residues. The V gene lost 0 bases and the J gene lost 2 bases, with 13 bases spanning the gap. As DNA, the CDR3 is TGTGCCAGCAGTGAAGCGCCCCCGACTAGACAAGAGACCCAGTACTTC. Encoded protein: CASSEAPPTRQETQYF.

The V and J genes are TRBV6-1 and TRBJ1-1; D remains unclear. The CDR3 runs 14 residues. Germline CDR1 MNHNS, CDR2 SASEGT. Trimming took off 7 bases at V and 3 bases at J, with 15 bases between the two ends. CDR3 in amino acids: CASIIGFRDTEAFF. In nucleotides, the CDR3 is TGTGCCAGCATCATCGGTTTCCGGGACACTGAAGCTTTCTTT.

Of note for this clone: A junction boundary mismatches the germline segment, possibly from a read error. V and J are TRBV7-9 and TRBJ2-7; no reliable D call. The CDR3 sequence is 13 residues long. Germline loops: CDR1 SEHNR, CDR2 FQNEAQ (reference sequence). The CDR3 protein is CSSSSQAAYEQYF. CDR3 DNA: TGTTCCAGCAGCTCCCAGGCCGCCTACGAGCAGTACTTC.

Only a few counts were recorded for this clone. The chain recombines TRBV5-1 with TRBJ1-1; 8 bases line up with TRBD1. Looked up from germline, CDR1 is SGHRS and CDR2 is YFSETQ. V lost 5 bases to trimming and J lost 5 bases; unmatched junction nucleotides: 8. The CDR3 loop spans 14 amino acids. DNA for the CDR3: TGCGCCAGCAGTTTCGACAGGGGACTGACTGAAGCTTTCTTT. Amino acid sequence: CASSFDRGLTEAFF.

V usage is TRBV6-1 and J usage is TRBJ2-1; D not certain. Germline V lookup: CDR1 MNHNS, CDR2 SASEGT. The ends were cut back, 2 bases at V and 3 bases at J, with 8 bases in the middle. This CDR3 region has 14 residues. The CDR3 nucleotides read TGTGCCAGCAGTGAACTACCTTACTACAATGAGCAGTTCTTC. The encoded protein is CASSELPYYNEQFF.

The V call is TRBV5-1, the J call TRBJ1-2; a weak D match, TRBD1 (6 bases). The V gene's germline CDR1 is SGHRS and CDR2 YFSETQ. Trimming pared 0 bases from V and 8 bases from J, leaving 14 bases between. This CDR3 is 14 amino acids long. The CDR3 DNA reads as TGCGCCAGCAGCTTGGACCCCCAAGGGGGAGGCTACACCTTC. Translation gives CASSLDPQGGGYTF.

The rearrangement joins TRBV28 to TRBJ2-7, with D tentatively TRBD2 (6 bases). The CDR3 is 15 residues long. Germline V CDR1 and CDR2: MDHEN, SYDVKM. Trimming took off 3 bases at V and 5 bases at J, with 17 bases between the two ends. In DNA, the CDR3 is TGTGCCAGCAGTTTTAAGCGGGTGCGAGTCGACGAGCAGTACTTC. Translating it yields CASSFKRVRVDEQYF. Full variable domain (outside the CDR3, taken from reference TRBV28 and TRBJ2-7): DVKVTQSSRYLVKRTGEKVFLECVQDMDHENMFWYRQDPGLGLRLIYFSYDVKMKEKGDIPEGYSVSREKKERFSLILESASTNQTSMYLCASSFKRVRVDEQYFGPGTRLTVT.